This TCR beta chain was sequenced during a study of shared clonotypes between healthy human individuals. Study as a whole: A couple of women and three men aged 18 to 49 made up the donors.

Only in-frame clones appear in the TCRdb table, and some are missing; sequencing was by immunoSEQ multiplex PCR. This sample yields around 480,000 clones, of which about 79% are seen a single time; roughly an eighth belongs to the top ten. Per the germline V gene, CDR1 is SNHLY and CDR2 is FYNNEI. The CDR3 loop spans 14 amino acids. V was clipped by 7 bases and J by 0 bases, with 10 bases between them. The sequenced sample consisted of PBMCs. The TCR comes from a woman aged 40 to 50 in good health. Some clones in this sample may be carry-over from other donors' samples. The rearrangement joins TRBV2 to TRBJ1-5, with D uncertain. CDR3 sequence reads: CASTLVRSNQPQHF. Written as DNA, the CDR3 is TGTGCCAGCACATTGGTGCGTAGCAATCAGCCCCAGCATTTT.